This T cell receptor (beta chain) was identified in a study of cytomegalovirus exposure and HLA in healthy donors. This clone appeared a few times. PCR was performed using 60 Vbeta and 13 Jbeta primers. The assay was immunoSEQ multiplex PCR, and TCRdb's table has in-frame clones only and misses some. The sample contains 200,000 to 250,000 clones, approximately 80% of which appear only once. The V gene's germline CDR1 is MNHEY and CDR2 SMNVEV (reference sequence). V shed 5 bases and J 5 bases; nucleotides not matched to a gene: 8. This CDR3 has 14 amino acids. J is TRBJ1-1 and V is TRBV27; 7 bases map to TRBD1. The sequenced sample consisted of PBMCs. This TCR was recovered from a male donor in good health and CMV-seronegative. CDR3 sequence: CASSIRTGVTEAFF. DNA for the CDR3: TGTGCCAGCAGTATACGCACAGGGGTTACTGAAGCTTTCTTT.